This TCR beta chain was profiled in a study of blood T cell repertoires in COVID-19. Background on the study: Whether acute or convalescent, the COVID-19 samples came from the United States, Italy and Spain. T cells, B-cell-depleted T cells, or PBMCs provided the cDNA or gDNA that served as material.

This clone appeared a single time. Source study methods: Amplification of reference gene primers was used by the study to estimate nucleated cell counts. The repertoire was sequenced with immunoSEQ multiplex PCR; TCRdb's copy has only in-frame clones and lacks some. V, J and clone size are taken as reported in that table, and D and trimming were inferred from the DNA itself. This sample has fewer than 250,000 clones; around four fifths occur once, and the top ten carry about 2.5%. This TCR was sampled from a middle-aged woman with active or convalescent COVID-19. The sample consisted of peripheral blood.

CDR3 loop: CASSTQGTGQPQHF. The CDR3 DNA reads TGTGCCAGCAGTACTCAGGGGACAGGTCAGCCCCAGCATTTT. This chain uses TRBV9 with TRBJ1-5, with 8 bases matching TRBD1. There are 14 residues in the CDR3. Germline CDR1 reads SGDLS; CDR2 reads YYNGEE. J gave up 6 bases and V 5 bases, and 7 bases lay outside the gene matches. Using reference TRBV9 and TRBJ1-5 for the parts outside the CDR3, the full variable domain is DSGVTQTPKHLITATGQRVTLRCSPRSGDLSVYWYQQSLDQGLQFLIQYYNGEERAKGNILERFSAQQFPDLHSELNLSSLELGDSALYFCASSTQGTGQPQHFGDGTRLSIL.